The source of this T cell receptor (beta chain) is a study of blood T cell repertoires in COVID-19. The wider study: T cells, B-cell-depleted T cells, or PBMCs provided the cDNA or gDNA that served as material.

Assay: immunoSEQ multiplex PCR; the TCRdb copy retains only in-frame clones and omits some. This table has approximately 69,000 clones, 81% appearing once. The germline CDR1 and CDR2 sequences are SGHTA and FQGNSA. The junction had 11 bases not matched to a gene; V was cut back by 2 bases and J by 0 bases. The CDR3 runs 19 residues. The sample was peripheral blood. This chain links TRBV7-2 with TRBJ2-1; 9 bases match TRBD1. The receptor's source is a woman between 70 and 85 years old with acute or convalescent COVID-19. The CDR3 loop reads CASSLSRDRVLSSYNEQFF. The CDR3 nucleotides read TGTGCCAGCAGCTTATCCCGGGACAGGGTCCTCAGCTCCTACAATGAGCAGTTCTTC.